A single sample gave rise to the 21 T cell receptor beta chains below, sequenced in a study of blood T cell repertoires in COVID-19 (dated by TCRdb to about 2020). Library generation was performed with the immunoSEQ multiplex PCR assay. Here the immuneACCESS table is served through TCRdb, limited to in-frame sequences with V and J called. Missing clones are a known gap in these copies; in checked studies unresolved V genes cover under half, and the rest lacks a known reason. This sample comprises approximately 300,000 clones, roughly 90% of them detected only once. The ten largest clones take up approximately 0.84% of the sample. Sequencing was performed on peripheral blood. These receptors came from a man between 25 and 39 years old with acute or convalescent COVID-19.

The chain recombines TRBV28 with TRBJ1-5, with D maybe TRBD1 (6 bases). The V end was cut by 5 bases, the J end by 5 bases, with 10 bases between. The CDR3 runs 13 residues. The V gene's germline CDR1 is MDHEN and CDR2 SYDVKM. CDR3: CASSVTGDQPQHF. The CDR3 nucleotides read TGTGCCAGCAGTGTGACAGGAGATCAGCCCCAGCATTTT.

The J gene is TRBJ1-2, the V gene TRBV6-5; 7 nucleotides agree with TRBD1. V shed 6 bases and J 4 bases; nucleotides not matched to a gene: 5. The CDR3 runs 13 residues. CDR1 MNHEY and CDR2 SVGAGI come from the germline V gene. As DNA, the CDR3 is TGTGCCAGCAGATTGACAGGGTCCTATGGCTACACCTTC. Protein sequence: CASRLTGSYGYTF.

The gene calls are TRBV19 and TRBJ2-7; 8 bases match TRBD1. After removal of 9 bases from V and 3 bases from J, the junction contained 13 bases not matched to a gene. The CDR3 runs 15 residues. CDR1 LNHDA and CDR2 SQIVND come from the germline V gene (reference sequence). The CDR3 spells CASQLSGTGLYEQYF. As DNA, the CDR3 is TGTGCCAGCCAATTGTCGGGGACAGGACTCTACGAGCAGTACTTC.

The V gene is TRBV30, the J gene TRBJ1-2; D may be TRBD1 (5 bases). Germline loops: CDR1 GTSNPN, CDR2 SVGIG (reference sequence). Between the trimmed V and J ends, which lost 0 bases and 0 bases, there was a span of 11 bases. This CDR3 has 15 residues. Written as DNA, the CDR3 is TGTGCCTGGAGTGTAGGGCCAGGGTCTAACTATGGCTACACCTTC. It translates to CAWSVGPGSNYGYTF.

V usage is TRBV7-8 and J usage is TRBJ2-2; D perhaps matches TRBD2 (6 bases). Germline CDR1 SGHVS, CDR2 FQNEAQ. The CDR3 spans 15 residues. V lost 4 bases and J 3 bases, leaving 12 bases between the germline ends. CDR3: CASSSAWEDTGELFF. CDR3 in DNA: TGTGCCAGCAGCTCAGCCTGGGAGGACACCGGGGAGCTGTTTTTT.

This sequence joins TRBV2 and TRBJ1-6; tentative D call: TRBD1 (5 bases). Looked up from germline, CDR1 is SNHLY and CDR2 is FYNNEI. V lost 3 bases and J lost 9, with 15 bases in between. This CDR3 is built from 15 residues. The CDR3 nucleotides are TGTGCCAGCAGTGAGGGTGGTCAGGGCACTTCACCCCTCCACTTT. This translates into CASSEGGQGTSPLHF.

The CDR3 protein is CASSLGQQETQYF. CDR3 nucleotides: TGCGCCAGCAGCCTGGGACAGCAAGAGACCCAGTACTTC. This chain uses TRBV5-1 with TRBJ2-5; TRBD1 matches 7 bases. The CDR3 totals 13 residues. Losses at the gene ends were 4 bases for V and 2 bases for J; bases not matched to a gene: 2. Germline V gene data show CDR1 as SGHRS and CDR2 as YFSETQ.

This sequence joins TRBV14 and TRBJ1-1; D may be TRBD1 (6 bases). Germline assignment: CDR1 SGHDN and CDR2 FVKESK. The CDR3 totals 16 residues. V was trimmed by 3 bases and J by 0 bases, leaving 14 bases between them. CDR3 DNA: TGTGCCAGCAGCCACCTAAGGGGGGGTCTGAACACTGAAGCTTTCTTT. Translated: CASSHLRGGLNTEAFF.

Only a few counts were recorded for this clone. This chain links TRBV4-1 with TRBJ2-5; weak D call: TRBD2 (5 bases). V shed 1 base and J shed 5 bases, with 14 bases lying between them. Germline-derived CDR1 and CDR2 are MGHRA and YSYEKL. The length of the CDR3 is 15 residues. In nucleotides, the CDR3 is TGCGCCAGCAGCCAAGGGGTTCGGGGAAGGGAGACCCAGTACTTC. Amino acids: CASSQGVRGRETQYF.

This chain uses TRBV9 with TRBJ2-7; TRBD2 aligns across 9 bases. CDR3 length equals 16 residues. J was trimmed by 1 base and V by 0 bases; bases with no gene match: 5. Per germline, CDR1 SGDLS and CDR2 YYNGEE. The CDR3 DNA follows: TGTGCCAGCAGCGTAGGGCCGCTAGCGGGGTCCTACGAGCAGTACTTC. It yields the protein CASSVGPLAGSYEQYF.

J is TRBJ2-2 and V is TRBV11-3, with D possibly TRBD2 on 6 matching bases. This CDR3 is 17 amino acids long. The germline V gene encodes CDR1 SGHNT and CDR2 YENEEA. Between the trimmed V and J ends, which lost 1 base and 0 bases, there was a span of 12 bases. The CDR3 DNA reads TGTGCCAGCAGCTTAGGTTCGGGGAGGACGAACACCGGGGAGCTGTTTTTT. Amino acid sequence: CASSLGSGRTNTGELFF.

The rearrangement joins TRBV28 to TRBJ2-7; D call uncertain. The V gene lost 8 bases and the J gene lost 7 bases, with 12 bases spanning the gap. Germline CDR1 reads MDHEN; CDR2 reads SYDVKM. The CDR3 has 11 amino acids. Written as DNA, the CDR3 is TGTGCCAGCGGCCCGAGGTCAGAGCAGTACTTC. Its protein product is CASGPRSEQYF.

This clone was counted between two and nine times. The gene calls are TRBV5-4 and TRBJ1-1, with D tentatively TRBD1 (6 bases). CDR1 is SGHNT, CDR2 YYREEE, per germline (reference sequence). V was clipped by 0 bases and J by 4 bases, with 13 bases between them. This CDR3 spans 15 amino acids. This chain's CDR3 is CASSLEKGGGTEAFF. CDR3 DNA: TGTGCCAGCAGCTTGGAAAAGGGAGGGGGCACTGAAGCTTTCTTT.

The rearrangement links TRBV18 to TRBJ1-3; D gene ambiguous. The CDR3 is made up of 15 amino acids. V was shortened by 1 base and J by 0 bases, with 7 bases between the two germline ends. Germline lookup yields CDR1 KGHSH and CDR2 LQKENI. CDR3 DNA sequence: TGTGCCAGCTCACCACAAGACTCCTCTGGAAACACCATATATTTT. Amino acids: CASSPQDSSGNTIYF. The whole variable domain, filled in from reference TRBV18 and TRBJ1-3, reads NAGVMQNPRHLVRRRGQEARLRCSPMKGHSHVYWYRQLPEEGLKFMVYLQKENIIDESGMPKERFSAEFPKEGPSILRIQQVVRGDSAAYFCASSPQDSSGNTIYFGEGSWLTVV.

This sequence joins TRBV19 and TRBJ2-2; 10 positions agree with TRBD1. V lost 6 bases, J lost 8 bases, and 9 bases stayed unmatched. Germline V gives CDR1 LNHDA, CDR2 SQIVND (reference sequence). This CDR3 contains 15 residues. CDR3 in DNA: TGTGCCAGTAGGAAACGACAGGGGGCCGGTGGGGAGCTGTTTTTT. Residues: CASRKRQGAGGELFF.

The genes are TRBV5-1 and TRBJ1-6, with a possible D match to TRBD1 (6 bases). Looked up from germline, CDR1 is SGHRS and CDR2 is YFSETQ. Trimming pared 4 bases from V and 7 bases from J, leaving 15 bases between. The CDR3 spans 15 residues. CDR3 sequence: CASSPISGQNSPLHF. CDR3 DNA: TGCGCCAGCAGCCCAATTTCGGGACAAAATTCACCCCTCCACTTT.

This chain connects TRBV7-8 to TRBJ2-7; TRBD2 agrees at 11 bases. The germline V gene encodes CDR1 SGHVS and CDR2 FQNEAQ. The V and J ends lost 6 bases and 3 bases, in that order; junction bases with no gene match: 1. The CDR3 is 13 amino acids. CDR3 amino acids: CASRLAGVYEQYF. The DNA of the CDR3 is TGTGCCAGCAGACTAGCGGGGGTCTACGAGCAGTACTTC.

The V and J genes are TRBV18 and TRBJ2-2; no reliable D call. The V gene's germline CDR1 is KGHSH and CDR2 LQKENI. V lost 3 bases and J 4 bases, leaving 12 bases between the germline ends. CDR3 length equals 15 residues. DNA of the CDR3: TGTGCCAGCTCACCGACTGATCTGGGCACCGGGGAGCTGTTTTTT. Residues: CASSPTDLGTGELFF.

CDR3 DNA sequence: TGTGCCAGCTCACCGACAGTTTCCTACGAGCAGTACTTC. Translating gives CASSPTVSYEQYF. V and J are TRBV18 and TRBJ2-7, with a weak D call TRBD1 (5 bases). The V gene's germline CDR1 is KGHSH and CDR2 LQKENI. CDR3 length: 13 residues. Trimming left V 3 bases short and J 1 base short, with 7 bases between.

The V call is TRBV7-2, the J call TRBJ2-7, with TRBD2 identical over 7 bases. Germline values: CDR1 SGHTA, CDR2 FQGNSA. This CDR3 has 16 amino acids. V was clipped by 4 bases and J by 4 bases; unmatched bases: 13. CDR3 sequence: CASSYLADPLVYEQYF. The CDR3 nucleotides read TGTGCCAGCAGCTACCTAGCGGACCCGCTAGTGTACGAGCAGTACTTC. Using reference TRBV7-2 and TRBJ2-7 for the parts outside the CDR3, the full variable domain is GAGVSQSPSNKVTEKGKDVELRCDPISGHTALYWYRQSLGQGLEFLIYFQGNSAPDKSGLPSDRFSAERTGGSVSTLTIQRTQQEDSAVYLCASSYLADPLVYEQYFGPGTRLTVT.

This chain joins TRBV6-4 and TRBJ2-1, with TRBD2 matching 10 bases. V was pared by 5 bases and J by 9 bases, with 4 bases of the junction left unmatched. Germline assignment: CDR1 MRHNA and CDR2 SNTAGT. The CDR3 totals 13 residues. CDR3 sequence: CASSLQREGEQFF. The CDR3 DNA reads as TGTGCCAGCAGTTTACAGCGGGAGGGTGAGCAGTTCTTC.